Each of the 30 T cell receptor beta chains below was sequenced from the same sample in a study of neoadjuvant nivolumab and ipilimumab in lung cancer. This table comes from immunoSEQ multiplex PCR, and its TCRdb copy is limited to in-frame clones, with some not included. The sample shows 26,000 or so clones, more than 80% of them seen only once. Sequenced material: tumor tissue, taken after neoadjuvant nivolumab, alone or with ipilimumab, at or shortly before surgery. These receptors all stem from an adult with non-small cell lung cancer.

The gene calls are TRBV7-9 and TRBJ2-6, with 7 bases matching TRBD1. The ends lost 3 bases at V and 8 bases at J; junction bases unmatched: 10. Germline CDR1 is SEHNR and CDR2 is FQNEAQ (reference sequence). CDR3 length: 16 residues. The CDR3 coding sequence is TGTGCCAGCAGCTTCCCATTTAACAGGGGAACCAACGTCCTGACTTTC. It is translated as CASSFPFNRGTNVLTF.

The chain uses TRBV6-5 and TRBJ1-4; D may be TRBD1 (5 bases). CDR1 and CDR2 (germline): MNHEY, SVGAGI. CDR3 length equals 14 residues. The germline V and J ends were trimmed by 2 bases and 8 bases, with 12 bases remaining between them. CDR3 DNA sequence: TGTGCCAGCAGTTACGTCCCCAGGGAGGAAAAACTGTTTTTT. It codes for CASSYVPREEKLFF.

This clone was seen once. The chain uses TRBV7-9 and TRBJ1-2; 9 nucleotides match TRBD1. The germline V gene encodes CDR1 SEHNR and CDR2 FQNEAQ (reference sequence). Losses at the gene ends were 5 bases for V and 6 bases for J; bases not matched to a gene: 4. CDR3 length equals 13 residues. The CDR3 DNA is TGTGCCAGCAGCACGGACAGGGGAAATGGCTACACCTTC. Its translation is CASSTDRGNGYTF.

J is TRBJ2-5 and V is TRBV5-1, with D possibly being TRBD1 (6 bases). Trimming left V 4 bases short and J 3 bases short, with 13 bases between. The CDR3 consists of 14 residues. CDR1 is SGHRS and CDR2 is YFSETQ in the germline V gene. The CDR3 DNA follows: TGCGCCAGCAGCCCAGGACAGATAGAAGAGACCCAGTACTTC. This encodes CASSPGQIEETQYF.

The chain is built from TRBV5-1 and TRBJ2-7; unclear D gene. Trimming took 0 bases from V and 4 from J, leaving 14 bases between them. CDR1 is SGHRS, CDR2 YFSETQ, per germline. The length of the CDR3 is 15 residues. The CDR3 sequence: CASSLGASGWYEQYF. The CDR3 region has the DNA TGCGCCAGCAGCTTGGGGGCCTCGGGTTGGTACGAGCAGTACTTC.

J is TRBJ1-2 and V is TRBV7-2; tentative D call: TRBD1 (5 bases). This CDR3 has 14 residues. Per germline, CDR1 SGHTA and CDR2 FQGNSA. V was cut by 1 base and J by 8 bases, with 14 bases left in between. The CDR3 loop reads CASSLDGQGDGYTF. CDR3 bases: TGTGCCAGCAGCTTAGATGGGCAGGGCGACGGCTACACCTTC.

This sequence joins TRBV4-1 and TRBJ1-5; D not resolved. Germline assignment: CDR1 MGHRA and CDR2 YSYEKL. V lost 1 base and J 2 bases, leaving 3 bases between the germline ends. CDR3 length equals 13 residues. This CDR3 is CASSQARNQPQHF. CDR3 in DNA: TGCGCCAGCAGCCAAGCTCGCAATCAGCCCCAGCATTTT.

The chain links TRBV5-1 to TRBJ1-4; the match to TRBD1 covers 7 bases. The CDR3 extends over 14 amino acids. The ends lost 4 bases at V and 4 bases at J; junction bases unmatched: 4. From germline, CDR1 is SGHRS and CDR2 YFSETQ. DNA of the CDR3: TGCGCCAGCAGCCCCGGGGACAGTAATGAAAAACTGTTTTTT. It translates to CASSPGDSNEKLFF.

This sequence joins TRBV7-2 and TRBJ2-7; D gene uncertain. Trimming shortened V by 1 base and J by 9 bases, and 7 bases separated the two germline ends. Germline-derived CDR1 and CDR2 are SGHTA and FQGNSA. This CDR3 spans 11 amino acids. This chain's CDR3 is CASSLDGPQYF. The CDR3 DNA reads TGTGCCAGCAGCTTAGACGGACCGCAGTACTTC.

V usage is TRBV7-8 and J usage is TRBJ2-7, with TRBD2 identical over 10 bases. This CDR3 region has 17 residues. V gave up 1 base and J gave up 0 bases; unmatched junction bases: 6. Germline V lookup: CDR1 SGHVS, CDR2 FQNEAQ. In DNA form, the CDR3 reads TGTGCCAGCAGCTTAGGAACAGCGGGAGGGCACTCCTACGAGCAGTACTTC. It codes for CASSLGTAGGHSYEQYF.

The chain is built from TRBV11-2 and TRBJ1-1; D is possibly TRBD1 (5 bases). The V end was cut by 4 bases, the J end by 2 bases, with 17 bases between. Germline V gene data show CDR1 as SGHAT and CDR2 as FQNNGV. CDR3 length: 16 amino acids. DNA of the CDR3: TGTGCCAGCAGCTCGGGAGCGCAGGGTCGCAACACTGAAGCTTTCTTT. As protein: CASSSGAQGRNTEAFF.

This sequence joins TRBV5-4 and TRBJ1-1, with TRBD1 as a possible D gene (5 bases). V lost 6 bases and J 1 base, leaving 13 bases between the germline ends. The CDR3 is made up of 14 amino acids. The germline V gene has CDR1 SGHNT and CDR2 YYREEE (reference sequence). CDR3 residues: CASKGAIGNTEAFF. CDR3 DNA sequence: TGTGCCAGCAAAGGGGCCATTGGGAACACTGAAGCTTTCTTT.

The rearrangement uses TRBV18 and TRBJ2-7; weak D call: TRBD1 (6 bases). Germline-derived CDR1 and CDR2 are KGHSH and LQKENI. V was trimmed by 6 bases and J by 2 bases, leaving 17 bases between them. This CDR3 has 15 amino acids. The CDR3 sequence is CASSNNLDRPYEQYF. Here the CDR3 DNA reads TGTGCCAGCTCCAACAACCTTGACAGGCCCTACGAGCAGTACTTC.

In the case of this clone: The sample carries other DNA sequences with the same CDR3. The V and J genes are TRBV4-1 and TRBJ1-2; 10 bases are a match to TRBD1. The length of the CDR3 is 16 residues. CDR1 is MGHRA, CDR2 YSYEKL, per germline. Trimming took 4 bases from V and 2 from J; bases not matched to a gene: 7. The CDR3, as DNA: TGCGCCAGCAGCCTAAATTCGGGACAGGGGAACTATGGCTACACCTTC. Its protein is CASSLNSGQGNYGYTF.

The chain links TRBV19 to TRBJ2-2, with TRBD1 matching 11 bases. Germline CDR1 and CDR2: LNHDA and SQIVND (reference sequence). Losses at the gene ends were 8 bases for V and 4 bases for J; bases not matched to a gene: 9. The CDR3 is 16 residues long. In nucleotides, the CDR3 is TGTGCCAGTTCTCCGGGACAGGGGGATTTCACCGGGGAGCTGTTTTTT. It specifies CASSPGQGDFTGELFF.

The chain recombines TRBV2 with TRBJ2-4; 9 positions match TRBD1. The CDR3 spans 13 residues. Per the germline V gene, CDR1 is SNHLY and CDR2 is FYNNEI. Trimming took 7 bases from V and 6 from J; bases not matched to a gene: 4. The CDR3 nucleotides read TGTGCCAGCAAGGGACAGGGTGTAAACATTCAGTACTTC. Amino acid sequence: CASKGQGVNIQYF.

This rearrangement joins TRBV5-1 to TRBJ2-5; TRBD1 aligns across 8 bases. Trimming at V came to 2 bases and at J to 5 bases, leaving 5 bases not matched to a gene. The germline CDR1 and CDR2 sequences are SGHRS and YFSETQ. This CDR3 contains 14 residues. This chain's CDR3 is CASSFGQGEETQYF. The DNA of the CDR3 is TGCGCCAGCAGCTTCGGACAGGGTGAGGAGACCCAGTACTTC. Looking up the rest from reference TRBV5-1 and TRBJ2-5 gives the full variable domain: KAGVTQTPRYLIKTRGQQVTLSCSPISGHRSVSWYQQTPGQGLQFLFEYFSETQRNKGNFPGRFSGRQFSNSRSEMNVSTLELGDSALYLCASSFGQGEETQYFGPGTRLLVL.

In this sample, this clone turned up once. This CDR3 is CASSPQRDYGYTF. CDR3 DNA sequence: TGTGCCAGCAGCCCCCAGAGAGATTATGGCTACACCTTC. V usage is TRBV7-9 and J usage is TRBJ1-2, with unresolved D. The CDR3 is 13 amino acids. Trimming removed 5 bases from V and 5 bases from J, with 12 bases in between. Germline CDR1 and CDR2: SEHNR and FQNEAQ (reference sequence).

This chain joins TRBV6-5 and TRBJ1-3; D is ambiguous. The V gene lost 8 bases and the J gene lost 0 bases, with 11 bases spanning the gap. This CDR3 region has 14 residues. Germline values: CDR1 MNHEY, CDR2 SVGAGI. CDR3 in DNA: TGTGCCAGCGGACGTCCCTCCTCTGGAAACACCATATATTTT. Translation gives CASGRPSSGNTIYF.

This clone was picked up a small number of times. V and J are TRBV28 and TRBJ2-7, with D unclear. CDR3 size: 11 residues. The V and J ends lost 3 bases and 7 bases respectively, with 7 bases between them. In germline, CDR1 is MDHEN, CDR2 SYDVKM. In DNA, the CDR3 is TGTGCCAGCAGTTTGAGGTGGGAGCAGTACTTC. As protein: CASSLRWEQYF.

The CDR3 DNA is TGTGCCAGCAGTGAAGAGAAGGGAGAGACCCAGTACTTC. Its translation: CASSEEKGETQYF. This chain joins TRBV2 and TRBJ2-5, with D unresolved. This CDR3 has 13 amino acids. The germline V and J ends were trimmed by 1 base and 4 bases, with 7 bases remaining between them. Germline loops: CDR1 SNHLY, CDR2 FYNNEI.

The chain links TRBV10-3 to TRBJ2-5, with 12 bases identical to TRBD1. The CDR3 runs 15 residues. After removal of 7 bases from V and 4 bases from J, the junction contained 7 bases not matched to a gene. CDR1 ENHRY and CDR2 SYGVKD come from the germline V gene. CDR3 in DNA: TGTGCCATCACCGAGGGGACAGGGGGCGTAGAGACCCAGTACTTC. This translates into CAITEGTGGVETQYF.

This chain uses TRBV5-1 with TRBJ2-3; tentatively, D is TRBD2 (6 bases). Germline V gives CDR1 SGHRS, CDR2 YFSETQ. Trimming left V 5 bases short and J 3 bases short, with 13 bases between. The CDR3 covers 14 residues. CDR3 bases: TGCGCCAGCAGGTTCGGGGGTGGTACAGATACGCAGTATTTT. Amino acids: CASRFGGGTDTQYF.

CDR3 sequence (DNA): TGTGCCAGCAGCCTCACCGGGACAGCGAGTGATGAAGCTTTCTTT. Encoded protein: CASSLTGTASDEAFF. The rearrangement links TRBV7-9 to TRBJ1-1; 7 bases line up with TRBD1. Looked up from germline, CDR1 is SEHNR and CDR2 is FQNEAQ (reference sequence). The CDR3 extends over 15 amino acids. J lost 7 bases, V lost 5 bases, and 13 bases had no gene match.

The chain couples TRBV7-9 to TRBJ1-1; D perhaps matches TRBD1 (5 bases). Germline CDR1 reads SEHNR; CDR2 reads FQNEAQ (reference sequence). This CDR3 has 13 residues. Trimming shortened V by 5 bases and J by 1 base, and 8 bases separated the two germline ends. CDR3 sequence (DNA): TGTGCCAGCAGCACGGACAAGAACACTGAAGCTTTCTTT. It codes for CASSTDKNTEAFF.

The chain recombines TRBV5-1 with TRBJ1-2, with a possible D match to TRBD1 (6 bases). The CDR3 is 14 amino acids. The V gene lost 6 bases and the J gene lost 0 bases, with 12 bases spanning the gap. Germline V gene lookup returns CDR1 SGHRS and CDR2 YFSETQ. CDR3 loop: CASTREGANYGYTF. As DNA, the CDR3 is TGCGCCAGCACCAGGGAGGGGGCTAACTATGGCTACACCTTC.

This rearrangement joins TRBV5-1 to TRBJ2-1; D may be TRBD2 (6 bases). Germline loops: CDR1 SGHRS, CDR2 YFSETQ. V was cut by 5 bases and J by 0 bases, with 18 bases left in between. The CDR3 totals 17 residues. CDR3 region: CASRVTGLSSSYNEQFF. In DNA form, the CDR3 reads TGCGCCAGCAGAGTTACGGGACTCTCGAGCTCCTACAATGAGCAGTTCTTC.

The chain joins TRBV14 to TRBJ1-1; D not resolved. V shed 4 bases and J shed 1 base, with 10 bases lying between them. The CDR3 contains 14 residues. CDR1 and CDR2 (germline): SGHDN, FVKESK. The CDR3 loop is CASSPWTENTEAFF. CDR3 nucleotides: TGTGCCAGCAGCCCCTGGACGGAGAACACTGAAGCTTTCTTT.

This sequence joins TRBV28 and TRBJ1-2; D call uncertain. The germline gives CDR1 MDHEN, CDR2 SYDVKM. The CDR3 sequence is 16 residues long. V was pared by 5 bases and J by 6 bases, with 22 bases between. The chain's CDR3 is CASSQPDPGQSDGYTF. In DNA form, the CDR3 reads TGTGCCAGCAGTCAACCAGATCCGGGCCAGTCGGATGGCTACACCTTC.

The chain recombines TRBV5-4 with TRBJ1-4; 7 nucleotides agree with TRBD1. This CDR3 region has 16 residues. The V segment lost 4 bases and the J segment 0 bases; nucleotides outside the gene matches: 6. Germline V lookup: CDR1 SGHNT, CDR2 YYREEE (reference sequence). CDR3 region: CASSDGTAATNEKLFF. The CDR3 DNA follows: TGTGCCAGCAGCGACGGGACAGCAGCAACTAATGAAAAACTGTTTTTT.